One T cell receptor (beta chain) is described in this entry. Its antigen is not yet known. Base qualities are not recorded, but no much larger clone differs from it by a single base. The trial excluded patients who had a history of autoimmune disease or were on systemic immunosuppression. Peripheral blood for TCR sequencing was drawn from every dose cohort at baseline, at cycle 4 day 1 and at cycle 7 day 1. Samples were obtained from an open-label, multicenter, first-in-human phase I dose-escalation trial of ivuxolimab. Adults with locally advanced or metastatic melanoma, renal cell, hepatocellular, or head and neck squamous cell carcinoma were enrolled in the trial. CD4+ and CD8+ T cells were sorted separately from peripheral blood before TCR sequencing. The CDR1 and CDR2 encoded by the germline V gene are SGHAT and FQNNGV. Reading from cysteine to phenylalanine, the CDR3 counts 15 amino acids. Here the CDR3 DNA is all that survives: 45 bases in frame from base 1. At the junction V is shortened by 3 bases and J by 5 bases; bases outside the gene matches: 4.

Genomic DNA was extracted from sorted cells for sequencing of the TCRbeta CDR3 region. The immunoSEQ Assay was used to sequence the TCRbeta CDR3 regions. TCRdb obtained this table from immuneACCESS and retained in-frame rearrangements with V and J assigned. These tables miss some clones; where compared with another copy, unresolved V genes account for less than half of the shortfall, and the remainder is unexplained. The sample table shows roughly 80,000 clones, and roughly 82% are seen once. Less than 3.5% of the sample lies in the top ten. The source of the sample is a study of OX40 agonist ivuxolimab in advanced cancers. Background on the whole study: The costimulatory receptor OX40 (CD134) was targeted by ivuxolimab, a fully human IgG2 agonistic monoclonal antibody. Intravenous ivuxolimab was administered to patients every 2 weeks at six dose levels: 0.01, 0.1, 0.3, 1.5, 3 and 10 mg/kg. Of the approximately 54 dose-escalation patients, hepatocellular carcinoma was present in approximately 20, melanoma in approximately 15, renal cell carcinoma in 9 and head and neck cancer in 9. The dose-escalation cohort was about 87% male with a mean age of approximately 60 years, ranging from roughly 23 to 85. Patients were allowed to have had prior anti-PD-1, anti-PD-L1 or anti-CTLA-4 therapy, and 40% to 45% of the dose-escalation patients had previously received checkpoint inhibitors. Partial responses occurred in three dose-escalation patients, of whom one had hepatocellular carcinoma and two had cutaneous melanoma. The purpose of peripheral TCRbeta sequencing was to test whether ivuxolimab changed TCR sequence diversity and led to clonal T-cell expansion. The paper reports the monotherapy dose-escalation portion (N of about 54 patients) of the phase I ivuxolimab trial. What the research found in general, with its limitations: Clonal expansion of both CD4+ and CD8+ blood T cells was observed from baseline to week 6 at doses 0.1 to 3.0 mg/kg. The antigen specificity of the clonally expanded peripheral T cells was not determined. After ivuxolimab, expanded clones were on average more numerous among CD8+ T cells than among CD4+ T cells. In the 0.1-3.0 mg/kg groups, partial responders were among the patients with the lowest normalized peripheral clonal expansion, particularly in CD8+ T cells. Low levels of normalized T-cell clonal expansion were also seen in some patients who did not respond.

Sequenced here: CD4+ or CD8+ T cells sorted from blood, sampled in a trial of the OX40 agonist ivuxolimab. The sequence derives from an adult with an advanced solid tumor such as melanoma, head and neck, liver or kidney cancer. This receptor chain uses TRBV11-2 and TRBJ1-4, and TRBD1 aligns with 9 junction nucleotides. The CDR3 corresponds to CASSFAGTGNEKLFF. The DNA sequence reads TGTGCCAGCAGCTTCGCCGGGACAGGGAATGAAAAACTGTTTTTT.